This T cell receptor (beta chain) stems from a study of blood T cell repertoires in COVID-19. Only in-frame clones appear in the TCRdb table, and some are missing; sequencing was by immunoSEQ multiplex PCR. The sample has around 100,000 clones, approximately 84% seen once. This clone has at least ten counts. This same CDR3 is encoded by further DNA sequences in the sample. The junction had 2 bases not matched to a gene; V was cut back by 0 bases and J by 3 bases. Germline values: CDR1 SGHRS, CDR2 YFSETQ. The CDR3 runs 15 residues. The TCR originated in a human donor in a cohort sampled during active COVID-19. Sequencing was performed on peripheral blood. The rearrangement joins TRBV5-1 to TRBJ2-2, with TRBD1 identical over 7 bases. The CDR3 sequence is CASSLAGQDTGELFF. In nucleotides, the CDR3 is TGCGCCAGCAGCTTGGCAGGACAGGACACCGGGGAGCTGTTTTTT.